This TCR beta chain was found in a study of cytomegalovirus exposure and HLA in healthy donors. This CDR3 has 16 amino acids. The V and J ends lost 6 bases and 1 base, in that order; junction bases with no gene match: 8. Germline CDR1 is SNHLY and CDR2 is FYNNEI. The PCR used 60 Vbeta and 13 Jbeta primers. Sequenced by immunoSEQ multiplex PCR; TCRdb stores in-frame clones only, minus some. Of roughly 200,000 clones in the sample, more than 75% are singletons; the top ten hold around 3.6%. The study's findings and limits: In a later analysis, V- and J-gene trimming of beta chains associated with a DCLRE1C missense variant, replicated independently.

Turning to this clone: As yet, its antigen is unknown.

The V call is TRBV2, the J call TRBJ2-3; 9 bases fit TRBD1. Sequenced: PBMCs. This clonotype was sampled from a man between 35 and 55 years old in good health and CMV-seropositive. The CDR3 protein is CASRMGRDRGTDTQYF. The DNA for the CDR3 is TGTGCCAGCAGGATGGGCCGGGACAGGGGCACAGATACGCAGTATTTT.